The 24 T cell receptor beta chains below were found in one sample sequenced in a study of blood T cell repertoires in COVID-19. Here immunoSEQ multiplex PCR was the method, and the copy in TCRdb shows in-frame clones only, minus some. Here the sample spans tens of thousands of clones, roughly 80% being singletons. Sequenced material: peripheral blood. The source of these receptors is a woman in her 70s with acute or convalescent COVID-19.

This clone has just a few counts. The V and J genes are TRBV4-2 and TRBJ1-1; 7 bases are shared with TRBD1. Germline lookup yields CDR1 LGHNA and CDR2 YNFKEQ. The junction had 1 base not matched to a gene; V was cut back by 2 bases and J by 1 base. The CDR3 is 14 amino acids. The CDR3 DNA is TGTGCCAGCAGCCAACAGGGGGGGAACACTGAAGCTTTCTTT. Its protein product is CASSQQGGNTEAFF.

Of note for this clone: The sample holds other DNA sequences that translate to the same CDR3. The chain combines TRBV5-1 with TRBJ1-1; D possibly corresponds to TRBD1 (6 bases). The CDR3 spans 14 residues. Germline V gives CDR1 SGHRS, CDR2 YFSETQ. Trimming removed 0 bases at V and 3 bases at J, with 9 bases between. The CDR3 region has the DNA TGCGCCAGCAGCTTGGTCTCAGGGGACACTGAAGCTTTCTTT. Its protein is CASSLVSGDTEAFF.

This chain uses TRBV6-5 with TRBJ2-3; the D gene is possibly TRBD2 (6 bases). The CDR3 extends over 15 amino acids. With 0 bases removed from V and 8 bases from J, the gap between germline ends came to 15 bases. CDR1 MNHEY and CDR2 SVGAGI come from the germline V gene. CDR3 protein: CASSYSETRVGTQYF. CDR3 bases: TGTGCCAGCAGTTACTCCGAGACTAGGGTGGGTACGCAGTATTTT.

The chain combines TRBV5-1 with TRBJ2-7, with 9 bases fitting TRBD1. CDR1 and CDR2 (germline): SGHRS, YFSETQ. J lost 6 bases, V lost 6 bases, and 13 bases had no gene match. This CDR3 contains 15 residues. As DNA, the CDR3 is TGCGCCAGCACCCCGTTAGGACAGGGGTGGTCCGAGCAGTACTTC. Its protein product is CASTPLGQGWSEQYF.

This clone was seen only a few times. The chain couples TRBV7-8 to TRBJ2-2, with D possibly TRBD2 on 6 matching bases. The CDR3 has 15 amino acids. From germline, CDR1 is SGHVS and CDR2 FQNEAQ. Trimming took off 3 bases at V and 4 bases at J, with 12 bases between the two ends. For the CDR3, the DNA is TGTGCCAGCAGCTTTGCGGGGATTGGCACCGGGGAGCTGTTTTTT. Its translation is CASSFAGIGTGELFF.

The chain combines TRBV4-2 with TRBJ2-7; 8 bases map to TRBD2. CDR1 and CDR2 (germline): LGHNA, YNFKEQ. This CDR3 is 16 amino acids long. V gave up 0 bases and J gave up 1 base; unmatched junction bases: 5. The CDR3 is CASSQESGSPSYEQYF. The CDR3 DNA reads TGTGCCAGCAGCCAAGAGAGCGGGAGCCCTTCCTACGAGCAGTACTTC.

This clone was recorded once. The CDR3 DNA is TGTGCCAGCATTATTTCGGGGGCTGAAGCTTTCTTT. Protein sequence: CASIISGAEAFF. The genes are TRBV28 and TRBJ1-1, with a weak D call TRBD1 (5 bases). Trimming removed 7 bases from V and 6 bases from J, with 12 bases in between. The CDR3 sequence is 12 residues long. Germline CDR1 reads MDHEN; CDR2 reads SYDVKM. Full variable domain (rest looked up from reference TRBV28 and TRBJ1-1): DVKVTQSSRYLVKRTGEKVFLECVQDMDHENMFWYRQDPGLGLRLIYFSYDVKMKEKGDIPEGYSVSREKKERFSLILESASTNQTSMYLCASIISGAEAFFGQGTRLTVV.

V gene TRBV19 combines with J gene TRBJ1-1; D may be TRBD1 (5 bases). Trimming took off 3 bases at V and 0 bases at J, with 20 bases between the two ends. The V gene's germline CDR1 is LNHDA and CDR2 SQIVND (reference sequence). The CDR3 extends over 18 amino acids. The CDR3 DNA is TGTGCCAGTAGTATTCAGGCAGGGTACAGGTCCATGAACACTGAAGCTTTCTTT. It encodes CASSIQAGYRSMNTEAFF. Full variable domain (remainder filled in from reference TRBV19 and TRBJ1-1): DGGITQSPKYLFRKEGQNVTLSCEQNLNHDAMYWYRQDPGQGLRLIYYSQIVNDFQKGDIAEGYSVSREKKESFPLTVTSAQKNPTAFYLCASSIQAGYRSMNTEAFFGQGTRLTVV.

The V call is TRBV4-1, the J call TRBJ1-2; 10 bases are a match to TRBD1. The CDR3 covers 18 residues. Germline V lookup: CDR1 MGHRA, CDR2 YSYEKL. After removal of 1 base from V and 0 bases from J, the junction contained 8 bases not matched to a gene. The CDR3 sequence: CASSQVRDRGNPNYGYTF. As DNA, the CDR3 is TGCGCCAGCAGCCAAGTCCGGGACAGGGGTAACCCTAACTATGGCTACACCTTC.

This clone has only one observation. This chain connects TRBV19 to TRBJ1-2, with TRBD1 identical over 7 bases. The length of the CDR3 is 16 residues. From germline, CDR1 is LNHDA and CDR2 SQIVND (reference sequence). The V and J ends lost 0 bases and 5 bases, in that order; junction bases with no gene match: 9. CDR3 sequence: CASSIDPPGQRYGYTF. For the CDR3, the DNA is TGTGCCAGTAGTATAGATCCCCCGGGACAGCGATATGGCTACACCTTC.

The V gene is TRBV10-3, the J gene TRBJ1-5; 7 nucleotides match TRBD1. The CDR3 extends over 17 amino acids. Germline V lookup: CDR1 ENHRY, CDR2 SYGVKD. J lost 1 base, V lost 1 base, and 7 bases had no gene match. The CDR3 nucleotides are TGTGCCATCAGTGAGTATAGGGGGCATGGGAGCAATCAGCCCCAGCATTTT. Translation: CAISEYRGHGSNQPQHF.

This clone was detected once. CDR3 region: CASSSMAAQRMNTEAFF. DNA for the CDR3: TGTGCCAGCAGCTCAATGGCGGCCCAGAGAATGAACACTGAAGCTTTCTTT. This sequence joins TRBV5-6 and TRBJ1-1; D not certain. This CDR3 is built from 17 residues. Trimming took off 3 bases at V and 0 bases at J, with 18 bases between the two ends. Germline assignment: CDR1 SGHDT and CDR2 YYEEEE. Full variable domain (rest looked up from reference TRBV5-6 and TRBJ1-1): DAGVTQSPTHLIKTRGQQVTLRCSPKSGHDTVSWYQQALGQGPQFIFQYYEEEERQRGNFPDRFSGHQFPNYSSELNVNALLLGDSALYLCASSSMAAQRMNTEAFFGQGTRLTVV.

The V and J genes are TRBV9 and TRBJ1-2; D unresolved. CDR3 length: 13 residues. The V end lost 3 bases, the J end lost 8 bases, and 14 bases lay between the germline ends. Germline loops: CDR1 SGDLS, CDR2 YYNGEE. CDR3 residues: CASSGPSRPGYTF. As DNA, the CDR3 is TGTGCCAGCAGCGGCCCCTCGAGGCCCGGCTACACCTTC.

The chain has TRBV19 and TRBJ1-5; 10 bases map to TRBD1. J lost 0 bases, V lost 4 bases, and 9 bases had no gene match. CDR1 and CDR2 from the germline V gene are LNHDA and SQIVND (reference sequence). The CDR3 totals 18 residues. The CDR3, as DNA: TGTGCCAGTAGTACCACCGGGACAGGGGATTTTAGCAATCAGCCCCAGCATTTT. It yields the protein CASSTTGTGDFSNQPQHF. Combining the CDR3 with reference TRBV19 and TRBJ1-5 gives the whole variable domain DGGITQSPKYLFRKEGQNVTLSCEQNLNHDAMYWYRQDPGQGLRLIYYSQIVNDFQKGDIAEGYSVSREKKESFPLTVTSAQKNPTAFYLCASSTTGTGDFSNQPQHFGDGTRLSIL.

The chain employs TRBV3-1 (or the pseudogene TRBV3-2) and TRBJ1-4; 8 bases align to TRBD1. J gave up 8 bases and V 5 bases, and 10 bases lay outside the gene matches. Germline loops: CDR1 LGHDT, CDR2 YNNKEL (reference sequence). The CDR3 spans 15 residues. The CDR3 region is CASSENGQGGEKLFF. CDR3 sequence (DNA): TGTGCCAGCAGCGAGAATGGACAGGGAGGAGAAAAACTGTTTTTT.

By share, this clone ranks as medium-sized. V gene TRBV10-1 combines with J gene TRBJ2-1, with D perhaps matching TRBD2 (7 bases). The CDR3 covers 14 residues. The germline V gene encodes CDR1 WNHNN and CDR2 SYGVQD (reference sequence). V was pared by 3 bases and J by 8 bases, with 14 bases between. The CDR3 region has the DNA TGCGCCAGCAGTGATGGCGGGGGCTCCTATGAGCAGTTCTTC. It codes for CASSDGGGSYEQFF.

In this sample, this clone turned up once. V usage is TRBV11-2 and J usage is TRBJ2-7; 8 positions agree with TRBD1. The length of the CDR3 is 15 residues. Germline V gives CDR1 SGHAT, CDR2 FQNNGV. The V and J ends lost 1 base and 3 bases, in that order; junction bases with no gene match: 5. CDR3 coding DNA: TGTGCCAGCAGCTTAGGAACAGGGGGTCTCTACGAGCAGTACTTC. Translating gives CASSLGTGGLYEQYF.

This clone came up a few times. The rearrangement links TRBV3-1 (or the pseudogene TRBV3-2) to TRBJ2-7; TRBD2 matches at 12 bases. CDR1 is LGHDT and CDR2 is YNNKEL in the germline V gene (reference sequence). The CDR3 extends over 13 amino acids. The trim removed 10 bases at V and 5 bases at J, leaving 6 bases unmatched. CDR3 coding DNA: TGTGCCACGACTAGCGGGGGTTCCAACGAGCAGTACTTC. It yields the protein CATTSGGSNEQYF.

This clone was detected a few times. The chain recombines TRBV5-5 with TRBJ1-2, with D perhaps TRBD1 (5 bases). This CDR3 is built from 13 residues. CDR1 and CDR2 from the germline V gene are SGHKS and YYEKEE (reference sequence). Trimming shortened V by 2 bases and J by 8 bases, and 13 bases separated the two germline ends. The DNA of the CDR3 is TGTGCCAGCAGCTTTCAGGGCCATCGAGGCTACACCTTC. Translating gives CASSFQGHRGYTF.

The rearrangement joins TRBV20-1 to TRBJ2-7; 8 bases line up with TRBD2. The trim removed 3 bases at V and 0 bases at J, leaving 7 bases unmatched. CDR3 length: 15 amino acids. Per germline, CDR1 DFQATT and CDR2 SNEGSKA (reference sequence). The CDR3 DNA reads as TGCAGTGCTAGTCCTCCGGGACTAGTCTCCTACGAGCAGTACTTC. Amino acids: CSASPPGLVSYEQYF.

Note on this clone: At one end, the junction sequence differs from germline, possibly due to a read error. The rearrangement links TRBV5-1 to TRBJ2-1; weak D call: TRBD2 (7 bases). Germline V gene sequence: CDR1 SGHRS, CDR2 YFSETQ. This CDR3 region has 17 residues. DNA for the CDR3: TGCGCCCGCAGCTTGGGGGGCGGGGGAAGCTCCTACAATGAGCAGTTCTTC. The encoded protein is CARSLGGGGSSYNEQFF.

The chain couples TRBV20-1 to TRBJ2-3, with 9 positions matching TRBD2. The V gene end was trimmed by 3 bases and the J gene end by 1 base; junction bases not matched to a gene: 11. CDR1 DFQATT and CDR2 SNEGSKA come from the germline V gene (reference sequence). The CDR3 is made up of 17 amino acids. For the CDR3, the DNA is TGCAGTGCTAGTTCTCTGGCGGGAGGGGTTGGCACAGATACGCAGTATTTT. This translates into CSASSLAGGVGTDTQYF.

The chain's CDR3 is CASSSSGLADTDTQYF. DNA of the CDR3: TGTGCCAGCAGTTCATCCGGACTAGCGGACACAGATACGCAGTATTTT. The J gene is TRBJ2-3, the V gene TRBV6-5, with 10 nucleotides matching TRBD2. J lost 2 bases, V lost 4 bases, and 6 bases had no gene match. The germline V gene has CDR1 MNHEY and CDR2 SVGAGI. The length of the CDR3 is 16 residues.

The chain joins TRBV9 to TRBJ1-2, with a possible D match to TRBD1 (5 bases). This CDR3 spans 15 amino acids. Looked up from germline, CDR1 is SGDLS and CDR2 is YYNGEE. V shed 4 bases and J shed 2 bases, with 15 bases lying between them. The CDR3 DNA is TGTGCCAGCAGCCTCCAAGACGGGGGAAACTATGGCTACACCTTC. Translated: CASSLQDGGNYGYTF.